These T cell receptor beta chains were read from a single sample in a study of T cells in tuberculosis. TCRdb's copy holds only in-frame clones and misses some; the assay was immunoSEQ multiplex PCR. Of tens of thousands of clones in the sample, roughly 88% were seen once. The sequences come from PBMCs, collected at tuberculosis diagnosis. These receptors all come from an adult with tuberculosis. Each CDR3 is given without its conserved first and last residue. Each record gives: J gene, V gene, CDR3 protein.

>TRBJ1-5|TRBV7-2
ASSGGQGSNQPQH
>TRBJ2-1|TRBV11-3
ASSELAESNEQF
>TRBJ1-4|TRBV7-9
ASSSGQGLTGGKLF
>TRBJ1-4|TRBV29-1
SVEDGPNPGYEKLF
>TRBJ2-1|TRBV5-6
ASSKRLAGNEQF
>TRBJ2-1|TRBV7-9
ASSLRREGLGNEQF
>TRBJ1-1|TRBV6-4
ATQITIGTEAF
>TRBJ2-7|TRBV11-3
ASSEDSSSYEQY
>TRBJ2-1|TRBV10-3
AISAGREYNEQF
>TRBJ2-2|TRBV7-7
ASSAGTSGSTGELF
>TRBJ1-1|TRBV27
ASSSAVLGFSEAF
>TRBJ1-2|TRBV28
ASSRVTEYYGYT
>TRBJ1-2|TRBV5-1
ASSILSNRDRLAGYT
>TRBJ2-2|TRBV11-2
ASSFKLAITGELF
>TRBJ2-3|TRBV29-1
SVEDLARMGDTQY
>TRBJ2-7|TRBV5-1
ASSVDNYEQY
>TRBJ2-5|TRBV4-2
ASSQEGLAGGPVGETQY
>TRBJ1-6|TRBV14
ASSQVSRYNSPLH
>TRBJ1-1|TRBV7-2
ASSLSSGTEAF
>TRBJ2-1|TRBV27
ASSPSWKRSYNEQF
>TRBJ2-6|TRBV5-1
ASSLDSPSGANVLT
>TRBJ2-7|TRBV7-2
ASSLSSGEFYEQY
>TRBJ1-1|TRBV19
ASSNTANTEAF
>TRBJ1-1|TRBV2
ASPGQNAEAF
>TRBJ2-1|TRBV7-2
ASSRVVPLAGVGNEQF
>TRBJ1-5|TRBV4-1
ASSRVRGGENQPQH
>TRBJ2-1|TRBV5-1
ASSLTQGYNEQF
>TRBJ2-7|TRBV28
ASSFFRTGVYEQY
>TRBJ1-2|TRBV6-4
ASSDSRLGYT
>TRBJ2-1|TRBV19
ASSTGAGGGLYDEQF
>TRBJ2-7|TRBV18
ASSPRTSGSYEQY
>TRBJ2-3|TRBV5-1
ASSSRGDEADTQY
>TRBJ2-7|TRBV5-1
ASSLGGTGSLEQY
>TRBJ2-7|TRBV30
AWSVTGYEQY
>TRBJ2-3|TRBV19
ASRSGRGRNTQY
>TRBJ1-4|TRBV27
ASSPRPWVAAANEKLF
>TRBJ2-7|TRBV21-1
ASSKGRTSGGAHEQY
>TRBJ2-1|TRBV7-9
ASSPQGLAGMYEQF
>TRBJ2-2|TRBV6-7
ASSYFGDTGELF
>TRBJ2-1|TRBV6-6
ASLFAGGYNEQF
>TRBJ1-2|TRBV7-6
ASSPQGYGYT
>TRBJ2-7|TRBV27
ASSWGVSSYEQY